This T cell receptor (beta chain) was identified in a study of T cell responses to AZD1222 COVID-19 vaccine. Study information: Pooling of second doses given at about 4 or about 12 weeks was done.

Comment on this clone: The antigen remains undetermined.

General observations from the study: The span of vaccine-associated CD4 TCRs extended across spike, with dominance at 160-218 and 743-854. Mostly white British, mostly female donors; authors suggested clonal diversity may be underestimated. Epitopes outside B.1.351 and B.1.1.7 mutated regions reportedly drew nearly half of spike TCRs.

CDR1 and CDR2 (germline): SGHAT, FQNNGV. Trimming left V 4 bases short and J 8 bases short, with 21 bases between. The CDR3 is 16 residues long. Sequencing used immunoSEQ multiplex PCR; TCRdb keeps in-frame clones, though not all of them. In the table there are approximately 130,000 clones, about 90% of which are singletons. The source material was peripheral blood, sampled on day 0 of AZD1222 vaccination. The TCR sequence derives from an adult in good health. V and J are TRBV11-2 and TRBJ2-1; possibly TRBD1 or TRBD2 for D (5 bases each). The CDR3 bases are TGTGCCAGCAGCTCAGGCCGGGCTCTGGGGGTGGATGAGCAGTTCTTC. Translating gives CASSSGRALGVDEQFF.